One sample yielded the 28 T cell receptor beta chains listed below, sequenced in a study of shared clonotypes between healthy human individuals. Measured with immunoSEQ multiplex PCR; TCRdb has only the in-frame clones, and not every one. The sample includes 600,000 to 800,000 clones, approximately 72% of them seen just once. The specimen sequenced was memory CD4+ T cells sorted from blood. Specified subset: CD45RA-negative fraction. The origin of the receptors is a woman in her 30s in good health.

This chain links TRBV28 with TRBJ1-2; 7 bases align to TRBD1. CDR1 and CDR2 (germline): MDHEN, SYDVKM. This CDR3 comprises 13 residues. Trimming cost V 5 bases and J 3 bases; bases outside gene matches: 3. DNA of the CDR3: TGTGCCAGCAGTCTAACAGGGGACTATGGCTACACCTTC. Protein: CASSLTGDYGYTF.

The chain uses TRBV19 and TRBJ2-5; 10 bases map to TRBD1. The V gene end was trimmed by 3 bases and the J gene end by 4 bases; junction bases not matched to a gene: 5. The CDR3 length is 15 residues. CDR1 is LNHDA, CDR2 SQIVND, per germline (reference sequence). The CDR3 DNA is TGTGCCAGTAGTATGGGGACAGGGGAAGCAGAGACCCAGTACTTC. This encodes CASSMGTGEAETQYF.

Only a few counts were recorded for this clone. The chain carries TRBV29-1 and TRBJ1-1; D gene uncertain. Germline V gives CDR1 SQVTM, CDR2 ANQGSEA. Trimming cost V 1 base and J 5 bases, with 14 bases left between them. The CDR3 totals 14 residues. CDR3 bases: TGCAGCGTTGAAGTAGGAGGTAGCGGGACTGAAGCTTTCTTT. Its translation: CSVEVGGSGTEAFF. Full variable domain (remainder filled in from reference TRBV29-1 and TRBJ1-1): SAVISQKPSRDICQRGTSLTIQCQVDSQVTMMFWYRQQPGQSLTLIATANQGSEATYESGFVIDKFPISRPNLTFSTLTVSNMSPEDSSIYLCSVEVGGSGTEAFFGQGTRLTVV.

The rearrangement links TRBV7-8 to TRBJ1-1, with 9 nucleotides matching TRBD1. This CDR3 contains 15 residues. The V and J ends lost 4 bases and 3 bases, in that order; junction bases with no gene match: 6. CDR1 and CDR2 from the germline V gene are SGHVS and FQNEAQ. DNA of the CDR3: TGTGCCAGCAGCTCTACAGGGGGCTTGGACACTGAAGCTTTCTTT. Protein: CASSSTGGLDTEAFF.

Comment on this clone: Other DNA sequences of this sample code for an identical CDR3. This rearrangement joins TRBV5-1 to TRBJ2-2; D call uncertain. The CDR3 runs 14 residues. V lost 4 bases to trimming and J lost 2 bases, with 9 bases between them. The germline V gene encodes CDR1 SGHRS and CDR2 YFSETQ. Written as DNA, the CDR3 is TGCGCCAGCAGCCGTGACCAAAACACCGGGGAGCTGTTTTTT. This encodes CASSRDQNTGELFF. Together with reference TRBV5-1 and TRBJ2-2, the CDR3 gives the full variable domain: KAGVTQTPRYLIKTRGQQVTLSCSPISGHRSVSWYQQTPGQGLQFLFEYFSETQRNKGNFPGRFSGRQFSNSRSEMNVSTLELGDSALYLCASSRDQNTGELFFGEGSRLTVL.

This chain links TRBV27 with TRBJ2-2; TRBD1 matches 10 bases. The CDR3 covers 15 residues. CDR1 MNHEY and CDR2 SMNVEV come from the germline V gene (reference sequence). V shed 6 bases, J shed 4 bases, and the junction held 5 bases outside the gene matches. In nucleotides, the CDR3 is TGTGCCAGCAGGACAGGGGGCGTCGGCACCGGGGAGCTGTTTTTT. As protein: CASRTGGVGTGELFF.

V is TRBV28 and J is TRBJ2-3, with 7 bases lining up with TRBD1. Germline lookup yields CDR1 MDHEN and CDR2 SYDVKM. V dropped 3 bases and J dropped 7; count of bases not matched to a gene: 13. This CDR3 region has 16 residues. CDR3 sequence reads: CASSFADRHVGNTQYF. In nucleotides, the CDR3 is TGTGCCAGCAGTTTCGCGGACAGGCACGTAGGGAATACGCAGTATTTT. The whole variable domain, remainder taken from reference TRBV28 and TRBJ2-3, is DVKVTQSSRYLVKRTGEKVFLECVQDMDHENMFWYRQDPGLGLRLIYFSYDVKMKEKGDIPEGYSVSREKKERFSLILESASTNQTSMYLCASSFADRHVGNTQYFGPGTRLTVL.

The rearrangement joins TRBV28 to TRBJ2-4; D gene uncertain. The germline V and J ends were trimmed by 5 bases and 1 base, with 12 bases remaining between them. The CDR3 has 15 amino acids. Germline V gene sequence: CDR1 MDHEN, CDR2 SYDVKM. CDR3 nucleotides: TGTGCCAGCAGTCAGCCTGGACGGGCCAAAAACATTCAGTACTTC. Translating gives CASSQPGRAKNIQYF.

This chain connects TRBV6-1 to TRBJ2-7, with TRBD2 matching over 10 bases. The CDR3 is 15 amino acids. The V gene end was trimmed by 7 bases and the J gene end by 2 bases; junction bases not matched to a gene: 8. Per the germline V gene, CDR1 is MNHNS and CDR2 is SASEGT. The CDR3, as DNA: TGTGCCAGCACCATAACTAGCGGGGCAACCTACGAGCAGTACTTC. Its protein product is CASTITSGATYEQYF.

This clone occurred once. CDR3 amino acids: CASSNDRGAGNTIYF. In nucleotides, the CDR3 is TGTGCCAGCAGCAACGACAGGGGAGCTGGAAACACCATATATTTT. V gene TRBV7-9 combines with J gene TRBJ1-3, with TRBD1 matching 8 bases. Germline trimming cut 5 bases from V and 2 bases from J; bases unmatched to any gene: 5. The CDR3 is made up of 15 amino acids. Per the germline V gene, CDR1 is SEHNR and CDR2 is FQNEAQ (reference sequence). Drawing the rest from reference TRBV7-9 and TRBJ1-3, the complete variable domain is DTGVSQNPRHKITKRGQNVTFRCDPISEHNRLYWYRQTLGQGPEFLTYFQNEAQLEKSRLLSDRFSAERPKGSFSTLEIQRTEQGDSAMYLCASSNDRGAGNTIYFGEGSWLTVV.

The chain carries TRBV7-2 and TRBJ2-3; no clear D gene. There are 14 residues in the CDR3. The V gene's germline CDR1 is SGHTA and CDR2 FQGNSA. Trimming took off 0 bases at V and 2 bases at J, with 6 bases between the two ends. CDR3 protein: CASSLALSTDTQYF. CDR3 DNA sequence: TGTGCCAGCAGCTTAGCGTTATCCACAGATACGCAGTATTTT.

The rearrangement joins TRBV28 to TRBJ2-7; TRBD2 agrees at 11 bases. Trimming at V came to 3 bases and at J to 5 bases, leaving 6 bases not matched to a gene. Looked up from germline, CDR1 is MDHEN and CDR2 is SYDVKM. The CDR3 is 15 amino acids. The CDR3: CASSFPRGLADEQYF. In DNA form, the CDR3 reads TGTGCCAGCAGTTTCCCTAGGGGACTAGCGGACGAGCAGTACTTC.

The rearrangement links TRBV18 to TRBJ2-3; D unclear. The CDR3 has 16 amino acids. Trimming removed 0 bases at V and 5 bases at J, with 15 bases between. The V gene's germline CDR1 is KGHSH and CDR2 LQKENI. CDR3 bases: TGTGCCAGCTCACCACCGAGTAGAGGTCGTATAGATACGCAGTATTTT. As protein: CASSPPSRGRIDTQYF. Drawing the rest from reference TRBV18 and TRBJ2-3, the complete variable domain is NAGVMQNPRHLVRRRGQEARLRCSPMKGHSHVYWYRQLPEEGLKFMVYLQKENIIDESGMPKERFSAEFPKEGPSILRIQQVVRGDSAAYFCASSPPSRGRIDTQYFGPGTRLTVL.

The gene calls are TRBV5-1 and TRBJ2-5; TRBD2 is a possible D gene (5 bases). The CDR3 totals 13 residues. V lost 0 bases and J lost 8, with 11 bases in between. From germline, CDR1 is SGHRS and CDR2 YFSETQ. The CDR3 here is CASSLDHPGTQYF. The CDR3 DNA sequence: TGCGCCAGCAGCTTGGACCACCCGGGAACCCAGTACTTC. Full variable domain (rest looked up from reference TRBV5-1 and TRBJ2-5): KAGVTQTPRYLIKTRGQQVTLSCSPISGHRSVSWYQQTPGQGLQFLFEYFSETQRNKGNFPGRFSGRQFSNSRSEMNVSTLELGDSALYLCASSLDHPGTQYFGPGTRLLVL.

CDR3 in amino acids: CASGEPPDAGGRNEQYF. DNA of the CDR3: TGTGCTAGTGGTGAGCCCCCGGACGCGGGGGGTCGGAACGAGCAGTACTTC. The V and J genes are TRBV12-5 and TRBJ2-7; 8 nucleotides align to TRBD2. The J segment lost 5 bases and the V segment lost 5 bases, leaving 17 bases of the junction unmatched. Germline V gene lookup returns CDR1 LGHNT and CDR2 FRNRAP. This CDR3 region has 17 residues.

CDR3 residues: CASSLSGISPDTQYF. The CDR3 bases are TGTGCCAGCAGTCTTAGCGGGATATCTCCAGATACGCAGTATTTT. The chain recombines TRBV28 with TRBJ2-3; 8 bases map to TRBD2. CDR3 length: 15 residues. Losses at the gene ends were 5 bases for V and 4 bases for J; bases not matched to a gene: 8. From germline, CDR1 is MDHEN and CDR2 SYDVKM. Drawing the rest from reference TRBV28 and TRBJ2-3, the complete variable domain is DVKVTQSSRYLVKRTGEKVFLECVQDMDHENMFWYRQDPGLGLRLIYFSYDVKMKEKGDIPEGYSVSREKKERFSLILESASTNQTSMYLCASSLSGISPDTQYFGPGTRLTVL.

V usage is TRBV5-1 and J usage is TRBJ1-2; 8 bases are shared with TRBD1. The V and J ends lost 3 bases and 7 bases, in that order; junction bases with no gene match: 5. The germline CDR1 and CDR2 sequences are SGHRS and YFSETQ. The CDR3 loop spans 13 amino acids. The CDR3: CASSSQGDLGYTF. The CDR3 nucleotides read TGCGCCAGCAGCTCACAGGGGGATCTTGGCTACACCTTC.

V usage is TRBV7-8 and J usage is TRBJ1-3; D unclear. CDR3 length: 14 amino acids. Germline loops: CDR1 SGHVS, CDR2 FQNEAQ. V lost 6 bases and J 0 bases, leaving 9 bases between the germline ends. Written as DNA, the CDR3 is TGTGCCAGCAGTAGGCCGGGCTCTGGAAACACCATATATTTT. Translated, it gives CASSRPGSGNTIYF.

This clone was found once. The chain combines TRBV4-1 with TRBJ2-5; 8 bases line up with TRBD1. The trim removed 0 bases at V and 5 bases at J, leaving 8 bases unmatched. Germline loops: CDR1 MGHRA, CDR2 YSYEKL. The CDR3 consists of 16 residues. The CDR3 is CASSQDLIRGRETQYF. DNA for the CDR3: TGCGCCAGCAGCCAAGATCTTATCAGGGGGCGGGAGACCCAGTACTTC.

The V and J genes are TRBV29-1 and TRBJ2-5; unclear D gene. Deletions cut 7 bases from V and 0 bases from J, with 9 bases between. Germline CDR1 and CDR2: SQVTM and ANQGSEA. The CDR3 is made up of 12 amino acids. CDR3 in DNA: TGCAGCGCTCAAAGCGACCAAGAGACCCAGTACTTC. This encodes CSAQSDQETQYF.

This clone was seen more than once but under ten times. The gene calls are TRBV2 and TRBJ1-2; 7 bases map to TRBD1. The CDR3 is 14 residues long. Germline CDR1 is SNHLY and CDR2 is FYNNEI. Unmatched junction bases numbered 10, after V lost 5 bases and J lost 7 bases. DNA for the CDR3: TGTGCCAGCAGTTCCGGGACAGCTTCTCTTGGCTACACCTTC. Its translation is CASSSGTASLGYTF.

This clone occurred a few times. This chain connects TRBV18 to TRBJ1-2, with TRBD1 identical over 7 bases. Germline loops: CDR1 KGHSH, CDR2 LQKENI. CDR3 length equals 13 residues. The junction had 5 bases not matched to a gene; V was cut back by 4 bases and J by 6 bases. The CDR3 region is CASSQQGGDGYTF. CDR3 bases: TGTGCCAGCTCACAGCAAGGGGGCGATGGCTACACCTTC.

J is TRBJ1-3 and V is TRBV11-2; no definite D call. V was trimmed by 5 bases and J by 4 bases, leaving 12 bases between them. Germline CDR1 is SGHAT and CDR2 is FQNNGV. The CDR3 sequence is 14 residues long. The CDR3 coding sequence is TGTGCCAGCAGCCCTAAGGTCTCCGGAAACACCATATATTTT. This translates into CASSPKVSGNTIYF.

The genes are TRBV5-6 and TRBJ1-3; 12 bases fit TRBD1. The CDR3 loop spans 14 amino acids. V was pared by 4 bases and J by 6 bases, with 2 bases of the junction left unmatched. CDR1 is SGHDT and CDR2 is YYEEEE in the germline V gene. CDR3 protein: CASSTGQGANTIYF. CDR3 nucleotides: TGTGCCAGCAGCACGGGACAGGGGGCAAACACCATATATTTT.

The rearrangement uses TRBV11-2 and TRBJ2-7, with 8 bases matching TRBD1. The germline V gene encodes CDR1 SGHAT and CDR2 FQNNGV. CDR3 length: 14 amino acids. The J segment lost 4 bases and the V segment lost 6 bases, leaving 8 bases of the junction unmatched. In DNA, the CDR3 is TGTGCCAGCAGGAGCGGACAGGGCCGGTACGAGCAGTACTTC. Its protein is CASRSGQGRYEQYF.

This clone was counted a few times. The junction departs from germline at one end; a sequencing error may be responsible. V usage is TRBV14 and J usage is TRBJ2-4; the D is unclear. Germline-derived CDR1 and CDR2 are SGHDN and FVKESK. The CDR3 is 12 amino acids. Here the CDR3 DNA reads TGTGCCAGCAGCCAAGGGGGTAGCCACAGACACTTC. Its translation: CASSQGGSHRHF.

The chain has TRBV6-5 and TRBJ2-7; 8 positions match TRBD2. The V gene end was trimmed by 9 bases and the J gene end by 3 bases; junction bases not matched to a gene: 13. Per the germline V gene, CDR1 is MNHEY and CDR2 is SVGAGI. The CDR3 contains 15 residues. This CDR3 is CASSSGAGGVYEQYF. The CDR3 DNA follows: TGTGCCAGTTCCTCCGGCGCGGGAGGCGTCTACGAGCAGTACTTC.

The gene calls are TRBV10-3 and TRBJ2-7; unclear D gene. Germline V lookup: CDR1 ENHRY, CDR2 SYGVKD. The V end lost 4 bases, the J end lost 3 bases, and 19 bases lay between the germline ends. The CDR3 sequence is 16 residues long. The CDR3 spells CAISAESNFNFYEQYF. CDR3 in DNA: TGTGCCATCAGTGCGGAGTCGAACTTTAACTTCTACGAGCAGTACTTC.